This entry concerns a single T cell receptor beta chain. These data come from a study of blood T cell repertoires in COVID-19. Background on the study: Sites in the United States, Italy and Spain provided acute and convalescent COVID-19 samples. PBMCs, B-cell-depleted T cells, or T cells provided the cDNA or gDNA that made up the material.

Under the authors' procedure: Amplifying reference gene primers gave estimates of nucleated cell counts. Profiled with immunoSEQ multiplex PCR; TCRdb holds only in-frame clones, not every one. From that table come the V and J calls and clone size; the DNA was used to work out D and trimming. The table lists approximately 130,000 clones, around 87% of them singletons. The germline V gene encodes CDR1 KGHDR and CDR2 SFDVKD. CDR3 length: 12 amino acids. After removal of 4 bases from V and 11 bases from J, the junction contained 6 bases not matched to a gene. Sequenced input: peripheral blood. The receptor's source is a man aged 65-85 years with active or convalescent COVID-19. The chain links TRBV24-1 to TRBJ2-7; the match to TRBD1 covers 8 bases. The CDR3 DNA follows: TGTGCCACCAGTGAACCCAGGGGGCGTAAGTACTTC. Protein product: CATSEPRGRKYF.